Listed here is a single TCR beta chain. Its antigen has not been determined. No base quality information exists; no much larger clone differs at one position. The record originates from a study of shared clonotypes between healthy human individuals (dated by TCRdb to the early 2020s). The study in broad terms: Three men and two women, aged 18 to 49 years, made up the cohort. Each donor's leukapheresis produced roughly between roughly 0.85 and 9.5 billion PBMCs. To increase sequencing depth and limit assay-specific biases, TCR repertoire library preparation and sequencing were carried out by different laboratories using diverse techniques. For each donor, three plates each were used for CD4 naive and CD4 memory, two plates were used for CD8 naive, and one plate was used for CD8 memory. Blood TCR repertoires of five healthy adults were deeply sequenced to estimate repertoire size and the extent of clonotype sharing between individuals.

General findings and caveats noted by the study authors: Rarefaction of sorted-subset datasets indicated incomplete sequencing despite the large sequencing depth. Pairwise subsampling led to the expectation that sequencing depth would affect the degree of clonotype sharing among donors. Compared with non-shared clonotypes, the clonotypes found in all four sorted-subset donors had higher generation probabilities. About 5% of naive CD4, around 3.6% of naive CD8, 2.3% of memory CD4, and approximately 0.4% of memory CD8 clonotypes were shared across four donors. Sampling was restricted to blood, and TCR repertoires in tissues likely differ from the TCR repertoires found in blood. Larger estimated clonotype richness was generally found for naive subsets than for memory subsets. The small number of donors limited the genetic and exposure-history diversity represented.

The donors were healthy, HIV-negative adults who had no recently reported acute infections or vaccinations. Every donor was a Caucasian adult living in Nashville, Tennessee, USA. CD4+ T cells were enriched by magnetic negative selection, after which naive cells were positively selected on CD45RA and the negative fraction was taken as the memory subset. Blood was obtained by leukapheresis, after which PBMCs were separated by Ficoll-Histopaque density gradient centrifugation and cryopreserved in liquid nitrogen vapor phase. Purity and quantity of every magnetically sorted T cell population were checked by analytical flow cytometry. Genomic DNA was isolated from every sorted fraction and measured by UV absorbance on a Nanodrop 2000c. Using the deep immunoSEQ assay, multiplex PCR amplified TCR CDR3 regions from genomic DNA. Extracted genomic DNA from each cell subset was distributed evenly across all wells of several immunoSEQ 96-well plates, and each plate was treated as a replicate. For sorted subsets, each replicate PCR was loaded with 200 ng genomic DNA, equivalent to about 30,000 T cell genomes. The purified libraries were quantified using a Qubit 3.0 fluorometer, sized with a Bioanalyzer 2100, and then quantified again using the KAPA Library Quantification kit. A separate single-read 150-cycle Illumina NextSeq 550 flow cell was used to sequence each immunoSEQ 96-well plate. Concerning the study's data processing: The immunoSEQ output contained only junctional sequences without quality scores, so filtering could not match that applied to full-length reads. Sequences were annotated with PyIR, a Python wrapper for IgBLAST v1.9, and V/J genes and CDR3 were assigned using IMGT germline references. Reads with weak V/J assignments (E-value above 1e-6), missing CDR3, stop codons, out-of-frame junctions, or ambiguous translated residues were removed. V3J clonotypes were defined as sequences sharing the same inferred V gene, J gene, and CDR3 amino acid sequence. Percentage overlap between repertoires was computed as shared unique clonotypes divided by the size of the smaller repertoire. Three approaches were used to assess repertoire richness: RTK rarefaction, the Chao1 estimator, and Recon v2.1 estimates of unobserved clonotypes. For all TCRbeta clonotypes obtained by the gDNA method from several donors, generation probabilities were computed with OLGA. TCRdb carries this immuneACCESS record with in-frame sequences only. Its versions omit some clonotypes, under half of them owing to an unresolved V gene in the studies checked, with the rest unexplained. D and trimming come from the DNA, and the V and J calls and clone size come from that table. The sample contains over a million clones, roughly 96% of them found a single time. Together, the top ten hold about 1% of the sample.

The sequence was obtained from a young man in good health. Sequencing was carried out using naive CD4+ T cells sorted from blood. According to the study, the label for this sample's cell subset or site signals: CD45RA+ positively selected.

The base sequence is TGTGCCAGCTCACCAAGGACTACCAACTATGGCTACACCTTC. The translation is CASSPRTTNYGYTF. The V gene is TRBV18 and the J gene is TRBJ1-2, with the D gene too uncertain to name. The germline V gene encodes CDR1 KGHSH and CDR2 LQKENI. The CDR3 holds 14 amino acids from the cysteine to the phenylalanine. The sequence is cut down to CDR3 DNA, 42 bases in frame from base 1. A distance of 9 bases separates the germline ends of V and J, which lose 2 bases and 2 bases respectively.